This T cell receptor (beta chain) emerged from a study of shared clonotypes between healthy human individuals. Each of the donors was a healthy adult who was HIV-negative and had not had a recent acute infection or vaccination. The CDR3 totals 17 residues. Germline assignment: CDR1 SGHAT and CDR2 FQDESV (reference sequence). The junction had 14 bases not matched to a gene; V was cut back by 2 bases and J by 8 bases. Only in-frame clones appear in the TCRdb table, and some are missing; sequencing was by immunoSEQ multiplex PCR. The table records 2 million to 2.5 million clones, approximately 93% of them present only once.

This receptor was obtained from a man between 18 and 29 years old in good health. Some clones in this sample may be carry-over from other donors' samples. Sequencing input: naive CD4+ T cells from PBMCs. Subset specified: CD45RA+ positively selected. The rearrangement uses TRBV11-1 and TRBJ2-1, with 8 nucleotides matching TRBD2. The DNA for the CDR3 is TGTGCCAGCAGCTTACATCTCGCGGCGGGAGGCGCCGATGAGCAGTTCTTC. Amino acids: CASSLHLAAGGADEQFF.